The 26 T cell receptor beta chains below were found in one sample sequenced in a study of cytomegalovirus exposure and HLA in healthy donors. PCR involved 60 Vbeta and 13 Jbeta primers. The assay was immunoSEQ multiplex PCR, and TCRdb's table has in-frame clones only and misses some. The table lists tens of thousands of clones, about 77% of them singletons. The source material was PBMCs. The receptors here all came from a male donor in good health and CMV-seropositive.

The chain is built from TRBV28 and TRBJ2-5; 11 nucleotides line up with TRBD2. The end of the DNA aligns better with TRBJ2-7, so the J call may be wrong. Germline V gene data show CDR1 as MDHEN and CDR2 as SYDVKM. The CDR3 is made up of 17 amino acids. This CDR3 is CASQFWGRLAGSHEQYF. Written as DNA, the CDR3 is TGTGCCTCTCAGTTTTGGGGGCGACTAGCGGGAAGTCACGAGCAGTACTTC.

This clone showed up just a few times. The chain uses TRBV6-1 and TRBJ1-1; D unresolved. The CDR3 is 14 amino acids. In germline, CDR1 is MNHNS, CDR2 SASEGT. V was trimmed by 4 bases and J by 3 bases, leaving 12 bases between them. CDR3 amino acids: CASSARFRDTEAFF. The CDR3, as DNA: TGTGCCAGCAGTGCTCGATTTCGGGACACTGAAGCTTTCTTT.

The chain couples TRBV2 to TRBJ2-2, with 11 bases that match TRBD2. The CDR3 covers 15 residues. After removal of 7 bases from V and 6 bases from J, the junction contained 7 bases not matched to a gene. Germline V lookup: CDR1 SNHLY, CDR2 FYNNEI. CDR3 nucleotides: TGTGCCAGCATGACTAGCGGGATTCCTTCCGGGGAGCTGTTTTTT. This sequence encodes CASMTSGIPSGELFF. Full variable domain (outside the CDR3, taken from reference TRBV2 and TRBJ2-2): EPEVTQTPSHQVTQMGQEVILRCVPISNHLYFYWYRQILGQKVEFLVSFYNNEISEKSEIFDDQFSVERPDGSNFTLKIRSTKLEDSAMYFCASMTSGIPSGELFFGEGSRLTVL.

The chain links TRBV11-2 to TRBJ1-3; a possible D gene is TRBD1 (6 bases). Trimming shortened V by 7 bases and J by 6 bases, and 16 bases separated the two germline ends. The CDR3 contains 14 residues. Germline V lookup: CDR1 SGHAT, CDR2 FQNNGV. CDR3 region: CASTPGETANTIYF. DNA for the CDR3: TGTGCCAGCACCCCAGGGGAGACAGCAAACACCATATATTTT. The full variable domain, with the rest looked up from reference TRBV11-2 and TRBJ1-3, is EAGVAQSPRYKIIEKRQSVAFWCNPISGHATLYWYQQILGQGPKLLIQFQNNGVVDDSQLPKDRFSAERLKGVDSTLKIQPAKLEDSAVYLCASTPGETANTIYFGEGSWLTVV.

The chain is built from TRBV2 and TRBJ1-2; TRBD1 agrees at 9 bases. This CDR3 is 13 amino acids long. Trimming at V came to 6 bases and at J to 7 bases, leaving 6 bases not matched to a gene. The germline CDR1 and CDR2 sequences are SNHLY and FYNNEI. CDR3 nucleotides: TGTGCCAGCAGCCAGGGACAGGGTGTTGGCTACACCTTC. Amino acids: CASSQGQGVGYTF. The full variable domain, completed using reference TRBV2 and TRBJ1-2, is EPEVTQTPSHQVTQMGQEVILRCVPISNHLYFYWYRQILGQKVEFLVSFYNNEISEKSEIFDDQFSVERPDGSNFTLKIRSTKLEDSAMYFCASSQGQGVGYTFGSGTRLTVV.

The chain couples TRBV7-2 to TRBJ2-5; tentatively, D is TRBD2 (5 bases). Trimming took 9 bases from V and 7 from J, leaving 24 bases between them. Germline loops: CDR1 SGHTA, CDR2 FQGNSA. This CDR3 is 15 amino acids long. The CDR3 DNA reads as TGTGCCAGTAGAGTAGATGCGGGTTTCTGGGGGACCCAGTACTTC. Protein sequence: CASRVDAGFWGTQYF.

The rearrangement uses TRBV27 and TRBJ2-3; D ambiguous. The CDR3 contains 16 residues. Deletions cut 6 bases from V and 7 bases from J, with 23 bases between. CDR1 and CDR2 from the germline V gene are MNHEY and SMNVEV (reference sequence). In nucleotides, the CDR3 is TGTGCCAGCAGAGGTTTGGCCCAGGTCAAACAAAATACGCAGTATTTT. It encodes CASRGLAQVKQNTQYF.

The CDR3 DNA is TGTGCCAGCAGTTTAGGAGGGCTCCTGGGCGAGCAGTACTTC. This gives the protein CASSLGGLLGEQYF. This chain links TRBV28 with TRBJ2-7; D might be TRBD2 (6 bases). Germline lookup yields CDR1 MDHEN and CDR2 SYDVKM. CDR3 length: 14 residues. V lost 2 bases and J lost 6, with 14 bases in between. Combining the CDR3 with reference TRBV28 and TRBJ2-7 gives the whole variable domain DVKVTQSSRYLVKRTGEKVFLECVQDMDHENMFWYRQDPGLGLRLIYFSYDVKMKEKGDIPEGYSVSREKKERFSLILESASTNQTSMYLCASSLGGLLGEQYFGPGTRLTVT.

The J gene is TRBJ2-1, the V gene TRBV5-1, with D possibly matching TRBD1 (6 bases). The length of the CDR3 is 14 residues. The germline V and J ends were trimmed by 3 bases and 6 bases, with 13 bases remaining between them. The germline gives CDR1 SGHRS, CDR2 YFSETQ. For the CDR3, the DNA is TGCGCCAGCAGCTATACAGGGACGACCAATGAGCAGTTCTTC. This translates into CASSYTGTTNEQFF.

The V and J genes are TRBV27 and TRBJ2-3, with a tentative D call TRBD1 (6 bases). The V gene lost 5 bases and the J gene lost 4 bases, with 13 bases spanning the gap. Germline CDR1 is MNHEY and CDR2 is SMNVEV (reference sequence). This CDR3 is built from 14 residues. CDR3 sequence: CASSTRTEADTQYF. CDR3 in DNA: TGTGCCAGCAGTACCCGGACAGAGGCAGATACGCAGTATTTT.

The chain links TRBV5-4 to TRBJ1-1, with 7 nucleotides matching TRBD1. This CDR3 contains 15 residues. V shed 4 bases and J 7 bases; nucleotides not matched to a gene: 13. CDR1 and CDR2 from the germline V gene are SGHNT and YYREEE (reference sequence). The CDR3 loop is CASSPEGAGSLEAFF. The CDR3 region has the DNA TGTGCCAGCAGCCCAGAGGGGGCTGGATCCCTTGAAGCTTTCTTT.

The V gene is TRBV4-1, the J gene TRBJ1-1; D remains ambiguous. The CDR3 is 14 amino acids. V lost 4 bases and J lost 8, with 17 bases in between. From germline, CDR1 is MGHRA and CDR2 YSYEKL. In nucleotides, the CDR3 is TGCGCCAGCAGCCCAGCCGGGAGCCCTGCCGAAGCTTTCTTT. Residues: CASSPAGSPAEAFF.

This chain uses TRBV25-1 with TRBJ2-1; perhaps TRBD1 as D (6 bases). The CDR3 totals 13 residues. CDR1 MGHDK and CDR2 SYGVNS come from the germline V gene. The germline V and J ends were trimmed by 2 bases and 7 bases, with 9 bases remaining between them. The CDR3 region is CASSEQGKNEQFF. In nucleotides, the CDR3 is TGTGCCAGCAGTGAACAGGGGAAAAATGAGCAGTTCTTC.

The chain is built from TRBV5-8 and TRBJ1-5; 10 bases agree with TRBD1. The CDR3 length is 16 residues. CDR1 SGHTS and CDR2 YDEGEE come from the germline V gene. Trimming at V came to 0 bases and at J to 7 bases, leaving 7 bases not matched to a gene. CDR3 protein: CASSLGDRGSGQPQHF. The CDR3 DNA follows: TGTGCCAGCAGCTTGGGGGACAGGGGTTCAGGGCAGCCCCAGCATTTT.

The chain employs TRBV4-1 and TRBJ2-3; maybe TRBD1 (5 bases). Germline V gene lookup returns CDR1 MGHRA and CDR2 YSYEKL. Trimming took off 4 bases at V and 4 bases at J, with 9 bases between the two ends. The CDR3 runs to 13 residues. CDR3 loop: CASSLGPPDTQYF. DNA of the CDR3: TGCGCCAGCAGCCTGGGGCCGCCAGATACGCAGTATTTT.

On this clone itself: Other DNA sequences within the sample encode an identical CDR3. The rearrangement links TRBV18 to TRBJ1-1; 10 nucleotides align to TRBD1. Germline values: CDR1 KGHSH, CDR2 LQKENI. V lost 6 bases, J lost 1 base, and 2 bases stayed unmatched. CDR3 length: 14 amino acids. The CDR3 protein is CASSRDRGNTEAFF. The CDR3 DNA reads TGTGCCAGCTCGCGGGACAGGGGGAACACTGAAGCTTTCTTT.

The V call is TRBV4-2, the J call TRBJ2-3, with D maybe TRBD2 (6 bases). With 0 bases removed from V and 1 base from J, the gap between germline ends came to 8 bases. Germline CDR1 and CDR2: LGHNA and YNFKEQ. The CDR3 is made up of 15 amino acids. CDR3: CASSQDTGGTDTQYF. CDR3 DNA sequence: TGTGCCAGCAGCCAAGATACGGGGGGCACAGATACGCAGTATTTT.

The chain employs TRBV28 and TRBJ2-7; tentatively, D is TRBD1 (5 bases). The CDR3 spans 14 residues. Germline loops: CDR1 MDHEN, CDR2 SYDVKM. V was shortened by 4 bases and J by 0 bases, with 10 bases between the two germline ends. The CDR3 region is CASSSLRGSYEQYF. The CDR3 coding sequence is TGTGCCAGCAGTTCGCTTAGGGGCTCCTACGAGCAGTACTTC.

The chain uses TRBV28 and TRBJ1-1, with D hard to call. Germline values: CDR1 MDHEN, CDR2 SYDVKM. This CDR3 region has 15 residues. Trimming shortened V by 3 bases and J by 6 bases, and 17 bases separated the two germline ends. CDR3 coding DNA: TGTGCCAGCAGTTTCATAACGGGTATGATGGCTGAAGCTTTCTTT. This gives the protein CASSFITGMMAEAFF.

The V gene is TRBV11-2, the J gene TRBJ2-2, with no clear D. The germline CDR1 and CDR2 sequences are SGHAT and FQNNGV. The CDR3 runs to 13 residues. The V and J ends lost 5 bases and 1 base respectively, with 5 bases between them. CDR3 sequence (DNA): TGTGCCAGCAGCCTCTGGAACACCGGGGAGCTGTTTTTT. Amino acids: CASSLWNTGELFF.

The chain is built from TRBV11-3 and TRBJ2-4; 8 bases fit TRBD2. The V gene's germline CDR1 is SGHNT and CDR2 YENEEA. CDR3 length equals 12 residues. The V segment lost 5 bases and the J segment 7 bases; nucleotides outside the gene matches: 1. The CDR3 coding sequence is TGTGCCAGCAGCCGGGGGGGGAACATTCAGTACTTC. Amino acids: CASSRGGNIQYF.

This chain uses TRBV14 with TRBJ2-3; tentatively, D is TRBD2 (5 bases). Germline lookup yields CDR1 SGHDN and CDR2 FVKESK. CDR3 length equals 13 residues. Trimming removed 4 bases from V and 4 bases from J, with 9 bases in between. Written as DNA, the CDR3 is TGTGCCAGCAGCCTGGACTTGTCAGATACGCAGTATTTT. Protein: CASSLDLSDTQYF.

This chain's CDR3 is CASTDRVGTGELFF. Written as DNA, the CDR3 is TGTGCCAGCACCGACAGGGTTGGCACCGGGGAGCTGTTTTTT. This rearrangement joins TRBV27 to TRBJ2-2, with 7 bases aligning to TRBD1. The CDR3 runs to 14 residues. The V gene's germline CDR1 is MNHEY and CDR2 SMNVEV (reference sequence). V lost 7 bases and J lost 4; bases outside the gene matches: 6.

The V call is TRBV10-2, the J call TRBJ1-1, with 10 bases lining up with TRBD1. The CDR3 runs to 14 residues. Trimming removed 1 base from V and 4 bases from J; junction bases left unmatched: 0. Germline CDR1 reads WSHSY; CDR2 reads SAAADI. CDR3 protein: CASSEWTGGTEAFF. The DNA of the CDR3 is TGCGCCAGCAGTGAGTGGACAGGGGGCACTGAAGCTTTCTTT.

The chain recombines TRBV5-6 with TRBJ1-1; perhaps TRBD1 as D (5 bases). The CDR3 is 13 amino acids. Trimming cost V 3 bases and J 3 bases, with 9 bases left between them. Germline CDR1 reads SGHDT; CDR2 reads YYEEEE. The CDR3 loop reads CASSYAGYTEAFF. CDR3 nucleotide sequence: TGTGCCAGCAGCTACGCAGGGTACACTGAAGCTTTCTTT.

The rearrangement uses TRBV28 and TRBJ2-3; 9 bases fit TRBD1. Germline CDR1 reads MDHEN; CDR2 reads SYDVKM. The V segment lost 4 bases and the J segment 0 bases; nucleotides outside the gene matches: 5. This CDR3 contains 16 residues. Written as DNA, the CDR3 is TGTGCCAGCAGTTCTAACAGGGGGCTTAGCACAGATACGCAGTATTTT. Its translation is CASSSNRGLSTDTQYF.